This T cell receptor (beta chain) was identified in a study of Graves' ophthalmopathy and Graves' hyperthyroidism (dated by TCRdb to the late 2010s). About the study as a whole: Peripheral blood was collected at initial diagnosis, prior to any treatment. The 90 or so discovery patients were randomly split 7:3 into training and test sets. To explore V-J signatures distinguishing ophthalmopathy from hyperthyroidism, a discovery set of around 97 patients (around 44 ophthalmopathy, roughly 55 stable hyperthyroidism) was enrolled. To tell Graves' ophthalmopathy apart from Graves' hyperthyroidism, and to predict which patients would progress to ophthalmopathy, the study relied on TCR beta repertoire signatures. In 6 or 7 hyperthyroidism patients, T-cell repertoires of thyroid tissue and blood were compared. An independent validation cohort was composed of fewer than 20 hyperthyroidism patients and around 16 patients who later progressed from hyperthyroidism to ophthalmopathy. In total, 135 blood samples were TCR-sequenced: some 43 ophthalmopathy, around 75 hyperthyroidism and approximately 17 hyperthyroidism-to-ophthalmopathy patients. After sampling, hyperthyroidism patients received methimazole starting at 30 mg daily, and ophthalmopathy patients received high-dose intravenous methylprednisolone. Broad study findings and their caveats: Sample size was not statistically predetermined, and group allocation was not concealed from the investigators. In cross-validation, the 13-signature model distinguished ophthalmopathy from stable hyperthyroidism with approximately 90% sensitivity and 81.08% specificity, while in the test set the corresponding values were about 79% and 69%. Among expanded thyroid clonotypes with frequency above 0.001, most also showed up in blood, which suggests that blood repertoires may reflect the thyroid immune response. In validation, the model predicted ophthalmopathy progression with about 70% sensitivity and 72.22% specificity; 12 predicted patients were CT-confirmed with GO in a median of about 6.2 months.

Here V drops 0 bases and J drops 6 bases, and the junction holds 5 bases not matched to any gene. CDR1 MNHEY and CDR2 SVGEGT are derived from the germline V gene. The CDR3 starts with the cysteine, ends with the phenylalanine, and has 15 residues. This entry keeps only the CDR3 DNA: 45 bases, framed from base 1. This clonotype was observed many times. There is no known antigen for this receptor. Per-base qualities were not stored, and no clone one base away is much larger. Stable hyperthyroidism was defined as no progression to ophthalmopathy within 18 months of follow-up. Patients with hyperthyroidism were aged 18 to 65 years, had been newly diagnosed, and had a disease duration of less than 2 months. Patients with other autoimmune diseases, uncontrolled infections, pregnancy or lactation were excluded. Clinical symptoms, serum thyroxine, TRAb, thyroid ultrasound and orbital computed tomography were used for diagnosis. PBMCs were isolated from 8 to 10 ml of fresh peripheral blood by Ficoll-Paque density gradient centrifugation. Trizol reagent was used to extract the total RNA, and its quality was then checked on an Agilent 2100 Bioanalyzer.

For repertoire sequencing, TCR beta CDR3 regions were amplified from RNA transcripts. HTBI primers and the Qiagen OneStep RT-PCR kit were used in a first-round RT-PCR, which was followed by a second-round multiplex PCR, size selection and purification. Libraries were sequenced on an Illumina HiSeq2000 using paired-end 100 bp reads. Per the original workflow: SOAPnuke was used for read processing, and reads with adapters, uncalled bases, a mean Phred below 15, or no exact constant-primer or identifier match were discarded. COPE v1.2.5 was used to merge the high-quality paired reads. Clonotypes were defined as unique nucleotide sequences and were aligned to IMGT TRB V, D and J references using MiTCR v1.1. The analysis was limited to V-J combinations with a frequency above 0.0001, which together covered 99.2% of repertoires. For each V-J combination, a TCR clonal expansion and chaos score was defined as F50 clonal expansion divided by the chaos observed in the TCRdist matrix. Features were reduced by Welch's t-statistics and random forest to approximately 13 V-J combinations, which fed a naive Bayes classifier. The Morisita-Horn index was used to measure how similar the thyroid and blood repertoires were. Using fastp at Q25 and MiXCR, TCRdb reprocessed the public reads and kept productive beta chains. Identical CDR3 proteins give one entry, which carries the most common genes and DNA. These V and J calls are TCRdb output, not the study's own analysis. Across this sample there are 400,000 to 450,000 distinct CDR3 sequences, with about 21% seen only once. The ten largest make up roughly 3% of the sample.

The sequence links TRBV6-2 or TRBV6-3 to TRBJ2-7; the central 10 bases match TRBD2. The source material was peripheral blood. The receptor's source is a woman aged 18-30 years with stable Graves' hyperthyroidism. Donor details come from another sample of the same person, matched by shared clones. The bases are TGTGCCAGCAGTTACTCGGCTAGCGGGAGACTCGAGCAGTACTTC. Translated, this gives CASSYSASGRLEQYF.